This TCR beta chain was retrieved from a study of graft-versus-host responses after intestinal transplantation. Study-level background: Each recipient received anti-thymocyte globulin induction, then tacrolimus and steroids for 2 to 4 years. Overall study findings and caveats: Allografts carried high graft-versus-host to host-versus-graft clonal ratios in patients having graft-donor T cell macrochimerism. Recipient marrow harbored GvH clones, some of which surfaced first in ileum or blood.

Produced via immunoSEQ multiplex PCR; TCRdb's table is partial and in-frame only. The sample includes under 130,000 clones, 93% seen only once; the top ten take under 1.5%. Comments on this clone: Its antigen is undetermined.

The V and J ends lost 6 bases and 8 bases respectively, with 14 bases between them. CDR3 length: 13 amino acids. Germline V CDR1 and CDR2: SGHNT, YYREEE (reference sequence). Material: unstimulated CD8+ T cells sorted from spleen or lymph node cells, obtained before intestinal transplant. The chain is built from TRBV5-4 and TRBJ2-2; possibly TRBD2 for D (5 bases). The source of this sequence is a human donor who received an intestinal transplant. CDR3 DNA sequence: TGTGCCAGCACCGTGGCGGGTACTGGGGAGCTGTTTTTT. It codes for CASTVAGTGELFF.